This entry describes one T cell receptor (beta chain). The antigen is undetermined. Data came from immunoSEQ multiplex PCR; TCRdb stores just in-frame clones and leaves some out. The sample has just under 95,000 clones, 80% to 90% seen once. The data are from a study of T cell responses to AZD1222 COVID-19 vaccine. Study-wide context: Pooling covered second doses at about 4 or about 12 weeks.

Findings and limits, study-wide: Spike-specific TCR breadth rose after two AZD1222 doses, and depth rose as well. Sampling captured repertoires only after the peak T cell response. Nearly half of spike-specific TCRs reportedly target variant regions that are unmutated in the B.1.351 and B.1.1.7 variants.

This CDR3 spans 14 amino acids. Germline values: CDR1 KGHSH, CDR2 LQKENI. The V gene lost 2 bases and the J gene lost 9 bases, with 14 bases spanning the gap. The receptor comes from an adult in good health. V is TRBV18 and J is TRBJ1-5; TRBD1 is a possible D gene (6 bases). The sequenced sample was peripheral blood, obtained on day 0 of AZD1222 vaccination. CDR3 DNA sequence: TGTGCCAGCTCACCAGGGGGGCCTCAGAGGCCCCAGCATTTT. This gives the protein CASSPGGPQRPQHF.